The 6 T cell receptor beta chains given below trace back to one sample, sequenced in a study of vaccination and CD4 T cells after COVID-19. Their antigens remain unidentified. The Oncomine TCR Beta short-read assay was applied to DNA of cultured CD4+ T cells. MiXCR, applied by TCRdb to the PCR reads, yields one record per CDR3 protein. The table includes under 25,000 distinct CDR3 sequences, 60% detected once. Treatment: roughly ten-day PBMC culture with coronavirus spike peptide pools or control peptides (ViraFEST assay). Material: CD4+ T cells from blood, cultured in vitro, obtained after SARS-CoV-2 vaccination. These receptors originate from a human donor who received a COVID-19 vaccine.

The chain couples TRBV5-1 to TRBJ2-7, with D perhaps being TRBD1 or TRBD2 (6 bases each). This CDR3 contains 15 residues. Germline loops: CDR1 SGHRS, CDR2 YFSETQ. V lost 0 bases, J lost 7 bases, and 17 bases lay in between. CDR3 sequence: CASSLVAGEAEEQYF. CDR3 DNA sequence: TGCGCCAGCAGCTTGGTTGCAGGGGAGGCGGAGGAGCAGTACTTC.

This clonotype has only one observation. The CDR3 is CASAPGGADEKLFF. Written as DNA, the CDR3 is TGTGCCAGTGCGCCGGGGGGGGCGGATGAAAAACTGTTTTTT. The V and J genes are TRBV6-1 and TRBJ1-4; D is perhaps TRBD1 (6 bases). This CDR3 contains 14 residues. V dropped 9 bases and J dropped 6 bases, with 17 bases sitting between them. The germline CDR1 and CDR2 sequences are MNHNS and SASEGT.

The rearrangement uses TRBV6-1 and TRBJ1-2; D might be TRBD1 (5 bases). Germline V gene data show CDR1 as MNHNS and CDR2 as SASEGT. Trimming took 7 bases from V and 4 from J, leaving 13 bases between them. This CDR3 is 13 amino acids long. CDR3 in amino acids: CASTEGLAYGYTF. The DNA for the CDR3 is TGTGCCAGCACGGAGGGGCTGGCCTATGGCTACACCTTC.

The V and J genes are TRBV30 and TRBJ2-5; 7 bases map to TRBD2. In germline, CDR1 is GTSNPN, CDR2 SVGIG (reference sequence). This CDR3 spans 14 amino acids. The J segment lost 1 base and the V segment lost 5 bases, leaving 7 bases of the junction unmatched. DNA for the CDR3: TGTGCCTGGGGGGGAGGGACCCTCCAAGAGACCCAGTACTTC. Translated: CAWGGGTLQETQYF.

This chain links TRBV12-3 or TRBV12-4 with TRBJ1-6; TRBD1 matches 10 bases. This CDR3 is built from 18 residues. With 5 bases clipped from V and 0 bases from J, the junction kept 7 bases outside the gene matches. The CDR3 bases are TGTGCCAGCAGTCGGACAGGGGGTCGGAGCTCCTATAATTCACCCCTCCACTTT. It specifies CASSRTGGRSSYNSPLHF.

This chain connects TRBV30 to TRBJ1-2; D might be TRBD1 (6 bases). The CDR3 sequence is 12 residues long. V lost 3 bases and J 10 bases, leaving 15 bases between the germline ends. Germline CDR1 is GTSNPN and CDR2 is SVGIG (reference sequence). The CDR3 DNA is TGTGCCTGGAGCCCGACAGGCAAATTCTACACCTTC. This gives the protein CAWSPTGKFYTF. Combining the CDR3 with reference TRBV30 and TRBJ1-2 gives the whole variable domain SQTIHQWPATLVQPVGSPLSLECTVEGTSNPNLYWYRQAAGRGLQLLFYSVGIGQISSEVPQNLSASRPQDRQFILSSKKLLLSDSGFYLCAWSPTGKFYTFGSGTRLTVV.